This T cell receptor beta chain came from a study of shared clonotypes between healthy human individuals. Whole-study findings and limits: Collection of samples was limited to blood; tissue repertoires likely differ. Compared with memory subsets, naive subsets generally had larger estimated richness.

About this clone itself: No antigen is known for it.

The V segment lost 7 bases and the J segment 2 bases; nucleotides outside the gene matches: 9. Germline V gene lookup returns CDR1 SNHLY and CDR2 FYNNEI. This CDR3 is built from 17 residues. Adult Caucasians living in Nashville, Tennessee made up all of the donors. Profiled with immunoSEQ multiplex PCR; TCRdb holds only in-frame clones, not every one. The data show roughly 1.5 million clones, with 95% to 99% seen just once and about 0.45% held by the top ten. The source of this sequence is a man aged 25 to 40 in good health. Sequencing was done on a sample of naive CD4+ T cells sorted from blood. Subset of the sample: CD45RA+ positively selected. This rearrangement joins TRBV2 to TRBJ1-5, with 12 bases aligning to TRBD1. CDR3: CASTGTGGVDGNQPQHF. The CDR3 region has the DNA TGTGCCAGCACCGGGACAGGGGGCGTAGATGGCAATCAGCCCCAGCATTTT.